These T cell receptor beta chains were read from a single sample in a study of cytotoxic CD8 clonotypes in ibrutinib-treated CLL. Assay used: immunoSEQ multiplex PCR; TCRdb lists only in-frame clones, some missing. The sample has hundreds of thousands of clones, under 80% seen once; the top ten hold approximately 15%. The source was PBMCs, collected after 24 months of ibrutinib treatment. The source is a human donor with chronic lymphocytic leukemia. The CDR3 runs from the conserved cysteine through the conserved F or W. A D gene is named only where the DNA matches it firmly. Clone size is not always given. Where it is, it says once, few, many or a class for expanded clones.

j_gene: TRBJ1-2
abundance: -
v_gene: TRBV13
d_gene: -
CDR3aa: CASSFGGGGSAYGYTF
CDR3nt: TGTGCCAGCAGCTTTGGGGGAGGAGGATCTGCCTATGGCTACACCTTC

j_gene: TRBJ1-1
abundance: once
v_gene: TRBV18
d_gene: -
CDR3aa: CASSPSSGENTEAFF
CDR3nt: TGTGCCAGCTCACCTTCCTCCGGGGAGAACACTGAAGCTTTCTTT

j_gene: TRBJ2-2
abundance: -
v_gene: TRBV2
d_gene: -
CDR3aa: CASSGRTGELFF
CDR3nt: TGTGCCAGCAGTGGCCGAACCGGGGAGCTGTTTTTT

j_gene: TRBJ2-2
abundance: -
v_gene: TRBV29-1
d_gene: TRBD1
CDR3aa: CSVDRGSTNTGELFF
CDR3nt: TGCAGCGTTGACAGGGGGTCCACGAACACCGGGGAGCTGTTTTTT

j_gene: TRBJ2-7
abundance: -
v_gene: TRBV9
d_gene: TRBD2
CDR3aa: CASSVELADSYEQYF
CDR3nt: TGTGCCAGCAGCGTAGAACTAGCGGACTCCTACGAGCAGTACTTC

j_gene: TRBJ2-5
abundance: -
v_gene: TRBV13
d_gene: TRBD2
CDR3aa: CASSASGRSQETQYF
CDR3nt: TGTGCCAGCAGCGCAAGCGGGAGAAGCCAAGAGACCCAGTACTTC

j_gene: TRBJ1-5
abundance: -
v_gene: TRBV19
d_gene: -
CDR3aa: CASSAGVNQPQHF
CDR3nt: TGTGCCAGTAGTGCAGGGGTCAATCAGCCCCAGCATTTT

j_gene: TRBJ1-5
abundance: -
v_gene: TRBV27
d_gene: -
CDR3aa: CASSFKDQPQHF
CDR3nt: TGTGCCAGCAGTTTTAAGGATCAGCCCCAGCATTTT

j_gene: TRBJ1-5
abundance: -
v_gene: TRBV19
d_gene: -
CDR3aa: CASSMAAGRKPQHF
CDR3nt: TGTGCCAGTAGTATGGCCGCAGGGAGGAAGCCCCAGCATTTT

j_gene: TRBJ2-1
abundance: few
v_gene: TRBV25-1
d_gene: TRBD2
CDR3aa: CASSGTSGRQFF
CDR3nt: TGTGCCAGCAGTGGGACTAGCGGGAGGCAGTTCTTC

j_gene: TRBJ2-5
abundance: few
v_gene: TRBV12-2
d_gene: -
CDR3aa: CASRLRYRQETQYF
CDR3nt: TGTGCAAGTCGCTTGCGGTATAGACAAGAGACCCAGTACTTC

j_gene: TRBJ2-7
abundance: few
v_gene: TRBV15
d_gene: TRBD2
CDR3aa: CATGEGYEQYF
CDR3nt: TGTGCCACCGGGGAGGGATACGAGCAGTACTTC

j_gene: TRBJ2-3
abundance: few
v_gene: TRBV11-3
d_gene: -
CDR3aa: CASSPGQAFTDTQYF
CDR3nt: TGTGCCAGCAGCCCCGGGCAGGCCTTCACAGATACGCAGTATTTT

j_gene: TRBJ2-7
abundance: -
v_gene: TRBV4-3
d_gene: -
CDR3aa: CASSQDGTVSYEQYF
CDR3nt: TGCGCCAGCAGCCAAGATGGGACTGTAAGCTACGAGCAGTACTTC

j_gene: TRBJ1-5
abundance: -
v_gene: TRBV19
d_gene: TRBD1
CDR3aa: CASSKRGQEPQHF
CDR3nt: TGTGCCAGTAGTAAGAGGGGGCAAGAGCCCCAGCATTTT

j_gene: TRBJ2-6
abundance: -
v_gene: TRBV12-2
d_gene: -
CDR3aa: CASRLAGRPCRANVLTF
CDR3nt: TGTGCAAGTCGCTTAGCTGGACGGCCCTGTAGGGCCAACGTCCTGACTTTC

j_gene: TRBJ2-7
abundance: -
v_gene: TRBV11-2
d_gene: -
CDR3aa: CASSLVEGTYEQYF
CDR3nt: TGTGCCAGCAGCTTAGTGGAGGGAACCTACGAGCAGTACTTC

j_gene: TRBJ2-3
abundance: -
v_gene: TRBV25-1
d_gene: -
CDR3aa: CASSVSGSDTQYF
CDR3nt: TGTGCCAGCAGTGTTTCAGGGTCAGATACGCAGTATTTT

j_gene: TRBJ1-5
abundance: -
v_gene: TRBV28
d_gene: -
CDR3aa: CASSGAVQPQHF
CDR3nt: TGTGCCAGCAGCGGGGCGGTGCAGCCCCAGCATTTT